This T cell receptor beta chain was recorded in a study of blood T cell repertoires in COVID-19. Study details: T cells, B-cell-depleted T cells, or PBMCs provided the cDNA or gDNA that served as material.

Participants' own reports of clinical history determined their cohort assignment. Recovered Cohort 3 donors showed two negative PCRs, clearance, or symptom resolution. V trimming: 2 bases; J trimming: 8 bases; junction bases outside the gene matches: 6. The CDR3 spans 15 residues. Per germline, CDR1 KGHSH and CDR2 LQKENI. As processed by the authors: Nucleated cell number was recorded as an estimate derived from reference gene primer amplification. Using immunoSEQ multiplex PCR, the repertoire was profiled, and TCRdb retains in-frame clones only, with some absent. V, J and clone size are taken as reported in that table, and D and trimming were inferred from the DNA itself. Of more than 200,000 clones listed, 75% to 90% are singletons.

This sequence joins TRBV18 and TRBJ1-4; 9 nucleotides line up with TRBD1. The source is a woman aged 25 to 39 who had recovered from COVID-19. The sequenced material came from PBMCs or T cells enriched from blood (not recorded which). The CDR3 is CASSPGGTGSEKLFF. The CDR3 nucleotides are TGTGCCAGCTCACCAGGTGGGACAGGGTCCGAAAAACTGTTTTTT.